The 13 T cell receptor beta chains below were found in one sample sequenced in a study of monozygotic twins with inflammatory bowel disease. TCRdb re-called the 5' RACE reads, yielding one record per CDR3 amino acid sequence without DNA. The table for this sample gives fewer than 550,000 distinct CDR3 sequences. Sequenced material: blood. Receptors originate from a human donor with ulcerative colitis or Crohn's disease, or a healthy co-twin of an affected twin (not recorded which).

This chain uses TRBV12-3 or TRBV12-4 with TRBJ2-5; TCRdb lists TRBD1, though no DNA is available to test this call. The CDR3 runs 14 residues. This CDR3 is CASSSGTGGETQYF.

The V call is TRBV20-1, the J call TRBJ2-3; lacking DNA, the TRBD2 call made by TCRdb goes unchecked. Germline CDR1 and CDR2: DFQATT and SNEGSKA (reference sequence). The length of the CDR3 is 15 residues. This CDR3 is CSARDRLGPIDTQYF.

This chain links TRBV18 with TRBJ1-2. Germline V gene data show CDR1 as KGHSH and CDR2 as LQKENI. CDR3 length equals 13 residues. The CDR3 sequence: CASSPLGLDGYTF.

The chain links TRBV5-1 to TRBJ2-1. Germline V gene lookup returns CDR1 SGHRS and CDR2 YFSETQ. The CDR3 is made up of 15 amino acids. The CDR3 spells CASSLMQGSYNEQFF.

The rearrangement uses TRBV7-9 and TRBJ1-4. This CDR3 comprises 14 residues. Germline assignment: CDR1 SEHNR and CDR2 FQNEAQ (reference sequence). This CDR3 is CASSTRVMDEKLFF. The full variable domain, rest sourced from reference TRBV7-9 and TRBJ1-4, is DTGVSQNPRHKITKRGQNVTFRCDPISEHNRLYWYRQTLGQGPEFLTYFQNEAQLEKSRLLSDRFSAERPKGSFSTLEIQRTEQGDSAMYLCASSTRVMDEKLFFGSGTQLSVL.

V is TRBV29-1 and J is TRBJ1-1; no DNA is available, so the TRBD1 call from TCRdb remains unchecked. Germline V gene data show CDR1 as SQVTM and CDR2 as ANQGSEA. The CDR3 runs 13 residues. CDR3 sequence reads: CSVTTGGRTEAFF.

This sequence joins TRBV6-5 and TRBJ1-1; TCRdb names TRBD1, which stays unverified in the absence of DNA. This CDR3 is 13 amino acids long. Germline CDR1 is MNHEY and CDR2 is SVGAGI. CDR3 in amino acids: CASSWGSGTEAFF.

CDR3 sequence: CASSSVQGAPNEQFF. This chain joins TRBV5-1 and TRBJ2-1; TCRdb's D call, TRBD1, is unchecked because there is no DNA. The V gene's germline CDR1 is SGHRS and CDR2 YFSETQ. This CDR3 comprises 15 residues.

This chain joins TRBV7-9 and TRBJ1-1; the TCRdb call, TRBD1, lacks DNA for checking. The length of the CDR3 is 16 residues. Germline lookup yields CDR1 SEHNR and CDR2 FQNEAQ (reference sequence). CDR3 region: CASSSGQGGSGTEAFF. Based on the CDR3 plus reference TRBV7-9 and TRBJ1-1, the full variable domain is DTGVSQNPRHKITKRGQNVTFRCDPISEHNRLYWYRQTLGQGPEFLTYFQNEAQLEKSRLLSDRFSAERPKGSFSTLEIQRTEQGDSAMYLCASSSGQGGSGTEAFFGQGTRLTVV.

The chain employs TRBV6-6 and TRBJ1-2. CDR1 is MNHNY and CDR2 is SVGAGI in the germline V gene (reference sequence). There are 14 residues in the CDR3. CDR3 residues: CASSYSDTFYGYTF.

This chain links TRBV29-1 with TRBJ2-7. Per the germline V gene, CDR1 is SQVTM and CDR2 is ANQGSEA. This CDR3 region has 12 residues. CDR3 amino acids: CSVNSESYEQYF.

V gene TRBV6-5 combines with J gene TRBJ1-3; TCRdb's D call of TRBD1 is untestable without DNA. The CDR3 contains 13 residues. In germline, CDR1 is MNHEY, CDR2 SVGAGI. CDR3 region: CASRGGGGNTIYF.

The chain carries TRBV7-9 and TRBJ2-1; the TRBD2 assignment by TCRdb is unverifiable without DNA. Germline lookup yields CDR1 SEHNR and CDR2 FQNEAQ (reference sequence). CDR3 length: 15 residues. The CDR3 reads CASSPKSASYNEQFF. The full variable domain, its missing parts supplied by reference TRBV7-9 and TRBJ2-1, is DTGVSQNPRHKITKRGQNVTFRCDPISEHNRLYWYRQTLGQGPEFLTYFQNEAQLEKSRLLSDRFSAERPKGSFSTLEIQRTEQGDSAMYLCASSPKSASYNEQFFGPGTRLTVL.